The 5 T cell receptor beta chains below were found in one sample sequenced in a study of blood T cells in healthy people across ages. Primed by a sample-barcoded 5' primer and a J-beta primer mix, a second PCR proceeded for roughly 6 to 12 cycles. One entry per CDR3 protein, called by TCRdb with MiXCR from the 5' RACE reads. The top ten hold 6.5% to 8.5% of the sample, which has 1.2 million to 1.5 million distinct CDR3 sequences, roughly 60% seen once. Source material: blood. The receptors here all came from a man aged 18 to 29 in good health.

The J gene is TRBJ1-2, the V gene TRBV20-1, with 8 bases identical to TRBD1. Trimming took 5 bases from V and 5 from J; bases not matched to a gene: 10. CDR1 is DFQATT, CDR2 SNEGSKA, per germline (reference sequence). This CDR3 has 14 residues. This chain's CDR3 is CSAYNRGALYGYTF. The CDR3 coding sequence is TGCAGTGCTTACAACAGGGGGGCATTGTATGGCTACACCTTC.

The chain uses TRBV20-1 and TRBJ2-7; a weak D match, TRBD2 (5 bases). With 1 base removed from V and 4 bases from J, the gap between germline ends came to 17 bases. Germline CDR1 reads DFQATT; CDR2 reads SNEGSKA (reference sequence). The CDR3 runs to 15 residues. Here the CDR3 reads CSARVRRISGYEQYF. CDR3 DNA sequence: TGCAGTGCTAGAGTTCGGAGGATTAGTGGGTACGAGCAGTACTTC.

This chain joins TRBV10-3 and TRBJ2-7; D remains unclear. The CDR3 covers 17 residues. Trimming removed 4 bases from V and 5 bases from J, with 24 bases in between. Germline V gene sequence: CDR1 ENHRY, CDR2 SYGVKD. DNA for the CDR3: TGTGCCATCAGTGGGATCCCGTTAGCCCGTAGTTTCGACGAGCAGTACTTC. Translated: CAISGIPLARSFDEQYF.

The chain carries TRBV15 and TRBJ1-1; no definite D call. CDR1 and CDR2 (germline): LNHNV, YYDKDF (reference sequence). V was cut by 0 bases and J by 1 base, with 9 bases left in between. This CDR3 has 15 residues. CDR3 protein: CATSRDIRRNTEAFF. CDR3 DNA: TGTGCCACCAGCAGAGATATACGACGGAACACTGAAGCTTTCTTT.

The chain uses TRBV29-1 and TRBJ2-2; D uncertain. Germline CDR1 reads SQVTM; CDR2 reads ANQGSEA. With 5 bases removed from V and 7 bases from J, the gap between germline ends came to 11 bases. The CDR3 extends over 12 amino acids. The CDR3 sequence is CSVRIRGGELFF. In DNA form, the CDR3 reads TGCAGCGTTCGAATTCGAGGCGGGGAGCTGTTTTTT.